A single sample is the source of the 2 T cell receptor beta chains below, sequenced in a study of beta chain features in type 1 diabetes. TCRB transcripts that were expressed got sequenced, as all of the isolated RNA had been reverse transcribed. Here immunoSEQ multiplex PCR was the method, and the copy in TCRdb shows in-frame clones only, minus some. This sample has approximately 200,000 clones, with 9.6% found just once. Material: naive CD4+ T cells from blood. All receptors come from a woman under 30 in good health.

A few counts support this clone. This sequence joins TRBV6-5 and TRBJ1-2, with D perhaps matching TRBD1 (5 bases). The germline V and J ends were trimmed by 6 bases and 4 bases, with 12 bases remaining between them. CDR1 and CDR2 from the germline V gene are MNHEY and SVGAGI. The CDR3 is 13 amino acids. The CDR3 sequence is CASRESRGYGYTF. For the CDR3, the DNA is TGTGCCAGCAGAGAGAGTAGGGGCTATGGCTACACCTTC.

The genes are TRBV29-1 and TRBJ1-1; D is ambiguous. The CDR3 has 13 amino acids. Germline V gene lookup returns CDR1 SQVTM and CDR2 ANQGSEA. The germline V and J ends were trimmed by 4 bases and 5 bases, with 14 bases remaining between them. CDR3 residues: CSVGMTGWTEAFF. As DNA, the CDR3 is TGCAGCGTTGGGATGACGGGTTGGACTGAAGCTTTCTTT.